This T cell receptor (beta chain) comes out of a study of blood T cell repertoires in COVID-19. At the level of the study: Italy, Spain and the United States were the sources of the convalescent and acute COVID-19 samples.

CDR3 length: 14 residues. Germline CDR1 and CDR2: LNHDA and SQIVND (reference sequence). V was pared by 6 bases and J by 5 bases, with 16 bases between. In this sample, this clone turned up a few times. In the authors' methods: Counts of nucleated cells, estimated from reference gene primer amplification, were obtained. This table comes from immunoSEQ multiplex PCR, and its TCRdb copy is limited to in-frame clones, with some not included. V and J calls and clone size follow that table, whereas D and trimming were derived from the DNA. Of roughly 240,000 clones listed, approximately 86% were seen once; the top ten hold 2% to 3%.

The rearrangement joins TRBV19 to TRBJ1-1; D not certain. The clonotype comes from a woman aged 25 to 39 with acute COVID-19. Sequencing was done on a sample of PBMCs or T cells enriched from blood (not recorded which). Here the CDR3 DNA reads TGTGCCAGTAGCCTTGACTACCCGGGGACTGAAGCTTTCTTT. Residues: CASSLDYPGTEAFF.